Each of the 3 T cell receptor beta chains below was sequenced from the same sample in a study of cytomegalovirus exposure and HLA in healthy donors. The PCR made use of 60 Vbeta and 13 Jbeta primers. Assay: immunoSEQ multiplex PCR; the TCRdb copy retains only in-frame clones and omits some. This table has 240,000 or so clones, 82% appearing once. Material for sequencing was PBMCs. Receptors were obtained from a woman in her thirties or forties in good health and CMV-seropositive.

This CDR3 reads CASSFDWNRANYGYTF. The CDR3 DNA sequence: TGTGCCAGCAGCTTCGACTGGAACCGAGCTAACTATGGCTACACCTTC. The rearrangement joins TRBV5-6 to TRBJ1-2; D is unclear. From germline, CDR1 is SGHDT and CDR2 YYEEEE. The length of the CDR3 is 16 residues. V was clipped by 2 bases and J by 0 bases, with 14 bases between them.

The J gene is TRBJ2-2, the V gene TRBV2; 8 bases are shared with TRBD1. V shed 5 bases, J shed 7 bases, and the junction held 12 bases outside the gene matches. The CDR3 contains 16 residues. The V gene's germline CDR1 is SNHLY and CDR2 FYNNEI. As DNA, the CDR3 is TGTGCCAGCAGTCCTCGGAGCAGGGGGCAAGGCGGGGAGCTGTTTTTT. Amino acids: CASSPRSRGQGGELFF.

The chain carries TRBV4-3 and TRBJ1-2; D unclear. Germline V gene sequence: CDR1 LGHNA, CDR2 YSLEER. The length of the CDR3 is 16 residues. Trimming removed 0 bases from V and 7 bases from J, with 18 bases in between. In DNA form, the CDR3 reads TGCGCCAGCAGCCAAGAGTCGACACCCGCTTTTCGTGGCTACACCTTC. Its translation is CASSQESTPAFRGYTF.